This TCR beta chain appears in the sequencing data of a study of T cells expressing NK-cell markers. Study-wide context: Researchers got TCR beta repertoires out of sorted CD3+CD56+NKG2C+, CD3+CD56+NKG2C- and CD3+CD56-NKG2C+ T cells. Seven HCMV-seropositive donors and one seronegative donor made up the eight sequenced donors. General study findings and limits: Expanded NKG2C+ T cell clones were not confirmed as HCMV-specific. A range of about 1.0-7.5% of CD8+ T cells consisted of dominant NKG2C+ clonotypes in several donors.

From germline, CDR1 is SGHRS and CDR2 YFSETQ. The CDR3 spans 14 residues. TCRdb re-called the 5' RACE reads and shows each CDR3 protein once, DNA omitted. The sample data list 250,000 to 300,000 distinct CDR3 sequences. A word on this clonotype: Its specificity is not known.

This clonotype was obtained from a man aged 18 to 29 in good health. The sequenced material came from blood T cells: a sorted CD56 or NKG2C T cell subset, CD4+ or CD8+ T cells, or bulk PBMC T cells (not recorded which). The rearrangement joins TRBV5-1 to TRBJ2-3; TCRdb picks TRBD1, but there is no DNA to check that call. The CDR3 reads CASSPGTSGDTQYF.